Each of the 32 T cell receptor beta chains below was sequenced from the same sample in a study of T cell repertoires in cytomegalovirus infection. TCRdb processed the reads anew with MiXCR; each CDR3 protein has one entry. The sample gives about 920,000 distinct CDR3 sequences, roughly 30% of which show up once; over 12% is in the top ten. Their antigen targets remain unknown. Specimen: cultured CD8+ T cells from PBMCs, collected from culture after CMV antigen stimulation. These receptors were taken from a human donor in good health (CMV status not recorded). Some clones in this sample may be carry-over from other donors' samples.

This clonotype was detected once. A single base separates this from a much larger clone, so it may be a read error. The CDR3 does not end in the conserved phenylalanine or tryptophan, so this is likely a read error. The chain couples TRBV7-2 to TRBJ1-1; D is undetermined. The CDR3 covers 14 residues. The V end lost 3 bases, the J end lost 0 bases, and 8 bases lay between the germline ends. Germline V gives CDR1 SGHTA, CDR2 FQGNSA. This CDR3 reads CASSFRRVNTEAFS. The DNA of the CDR3 is TGTGCCAGCAGCTTTAGAAGGGTGAACACTGAAGCTTTCTCT.

The rearrangement joins TRBV7-6 to TRBJ2-1; a weak D match, TRBD1 (6 bases). The CDR3 is 15 amino acids. With 1 base removed from V and 6 bases from J, the gap between germline ends came to 13 bases. Germline V CDR1 and CDR2: SGHVS, FNYEAQ. CDR3 protein: CASSLGRQVFNEQFF. In nucleotides, the CDR3 is TGTGCCAGCAGCTTAGGTAGACAGGTCTTCAATGAGCAGTTCTTC.

V gene TRBV27 combines with J gene TRBJ1-2; the match to TRBD1 covers 8 bases. The V gene's germline CDR1 is MNHEY and CDR2 SMNVEV (reference sequence). The V gene end was trimmed by 5 bases and the J gene end by 7 bases; junction bases not matched to a gene: 12. This CDR3 has 15 amino acids. CDR3: CASSLSAGGYGGYTF. Written as DNA, the CDR3 is TGTGCCAGCAGTCTCTCGGCAGGGGGCTATGGTGGCTACACCTTC.

The chain uses TRBV12-3 or TRBV12-4 and TRBJ1-6, with 9 bases matching TRBD1. Germline trimming cut 3 bases from V and 8 bases from J; bases unmatched to any gene: 17. CDR3 length equals 19 residues. The CDR3 DNA sequence: TGTGCCAGCAGTTTCCTTCTACCGGGACAGGGTTTGTCGGATTCACCCCTCCACTTT. Translated, it gives CASSFLLPGQGLSDSPLHF.

J is TRBJ1-1 and V is TRBV12-3 or TRBV12-4, with D possibly being TRBD1 (5 bases). CDR3 length: 13 amino acids. V shed 4 bases and J shed 2 bases, with 8 bases lying between them. CDR3 bases: TGTGCCAGCAGTTCAGGGTCAAACACTGAAGCTTTCTTT. Translating gives CASSSGSNTEAFF.

This clonotype was detected a few times. The V call is TRBV6-5, the J call TRBJ1-2; TRBD1 aligns across 8 bases. The CDR3 has 15 amino acids. Germline CDR1 and CDR2: MNHEY and SVGAGI. The ends lost 0 bases at V and 4 bases at J; junction bases unmatched: 4. The CDR3 here is CASSYSTGTGYGYTF. DNA for the CDR3: TGTGCCAGCAGTTACTCAACCGGGACAGGCTATGGCTACACCTTC.

This clonotype was observed at least ten times. V and J are TRBV7-8 and TRBJ2-7; 11 nucleotides align to TRBD2. V shed 6 bases, J shed 4 bases, and the junction held 8 bases outside the gene matches. Germline lookup yields CDR1 SGHVS and CDR2 FQNEAQ. CDR3 length: 15 residues. The CDR3 DNA reads as TGTGCCAGCAGACCGGGGGCTAGCGGGGGGTACGAGCAGTACTTC. Encoded protein: CASRPGASGGYEQYF.

The gene calls are TRBV10-3 and TRBJ1-4; a weak D match, TRBD1 (5 bases). V was clipped by 6 bases and J by 2 bases, with 16 bases between them. The CDR3 has 16 amino acids. Germline CDR1 and CDR2: ENHRY and SYGVKD. CDR3 loop: CAIRDREGPTNEKLFF. DNA for the CDR3: TGTGCCATCAGAGACCGGGAGGGACCGACTAATGAAAAACTGTTTTTT.

This rearrangement joins TRBV7-6 to TRBJ2-7; tentative D call: TRBD1 (6 bases). Germline V gives CDR1 SGHVS, CDR2 FNYEAQ. The V end lost 0 bases, the J end lost 6 bases, and 9 bases lay between the germline ends. CDR3 length: 13 amino acids. DNA for the CDR3: TGTGCCAGCAGCTTAGCACAGGGTAGCGAGCAGTACGTC. It is translated as CASSLAQGSEQYV.

The chain has TRBV11-2 and TRBJ2-1, with 7 positions matching TRBD1. Germline V gene data show CDR1 as SGHAT and CDR2 as FQNNGV. J lost 3 bases, V lost 1 base, and 12 bases had no gene match. The CDR3 contains 18 residues. CDR3 DNA: TGTGCCAGCAGCTTAGCCCCTCCCGGGACAGCAGTCTACAATGAGCAGTTCTTC. Its translation: CASSLAPPGTAVYNEQFF.

This clonotype has a handful of counts. The rearrangement joins TRBV27 to TRBJ1-5; D not resolved. The CDR3 runs to 13 residues. Deletions cut 5 bases from V and 3 bases from J, with 8 bases between. Germline V CDR1 and CDR2: MNHEY, SMNVEV (reference sequence). DNA of the CDR3: TGTGCCAGCAGTCCCCATTTCAATCAGCCCCAGCATTTT. Encoded protein: CASSPHFNQPQHF.

This clonotype was recorded at least ten times. The chain has TRBV6-1 and TRBJ1-2; D call uncertain. CDR1 is MNHNS, CDR2 SASEGT, per germline. The length of the CDR3 is 13 residues. Trimming shortened V by 6 bases and J by 4 bases, and 12 bases separated the two germline ends. In DNA, the CDR3 is TGTGCCAGCAGCACGCCGGGATTCTATGGCTACACCTTC. Translated, it gives CASSTPGFYGYTF.

The table lists this clonotype with many counts. This chain links TRBV7-6 with TRBJ2-7; D is possibly TRBD1 (6 bases). The CDR3 is 14 residues long. The germline V gene encodes CDR1 SGHVS and CDR2 FNYEAQ. The V gene lost 0 bases and the J gene lost 3 bases, with 9 bases spanning the gap. Here the CDR3 DNA reads TGTGCCAGCAGCTTAGCGCTGGGACACTACGAGCAGTACGTC. It specifies CASSLALGHYEQYV.

The chain employs TRBV6-2 or TRBV6-3 and TRBJ1-4; D is unclear. CDR1 is MNHEY, CDR2 SVGEGT, per germline. The CDR3 is 13 amino acids. Trimming removed 8 bases at V and 3 bases at J, with 10 bases between. Here the CDR3 reads CASLGEANEKLFF. CDR3 DNA: TGTGCCAGCCTCGGGGAAGCTAATGAAAAACTGTTTTTT.

This clonotype was seen at least ten times. The chain recombines TRBV20-1 with TRBJ2-7; 13 bases map to TRBD2. The germline V gene encodes CDR1 DFQATT and CDR2 SNEGSKA (reference sequence). V lost 4 bases to trimming and J lost 5 bases; unmatched junction nucleotides: 8. The CDR3 has 15 amino acids. CDR3 DNA: TGCAGTGCTATCCCACTAGCGGGGGGGCCCAACGAGCAGTACTTC. It encodes CSAIPLAGGPNEQYF.

This clonotype was seen just once. This sequence joins TRBV10-3 and TRBJ1-2; D call uncertain. V was cut by 4 bases and J by 2 bases, with 17 bases left in between. Germline V CDR1 and CDR2: ENHRY, SYGVKD. The CDR3 loop spans 16 amino acids. CDR3: CAISVRTPRKNYGYTF. In DNA, the CDR3 is TGTGCCATCAGTGTGAGGACCCCGCGAAAAAACTATGGCTACACCTTC.

In its sample, this clonotype was seen a few times. The rearrangement joins TRBV5-4 to TRBJ2-5; 14 bases line up with TRBD2. Germline-derived CDR1 and CDR2 are SGHNT and YYREEE (reference sequence). V lost 4 bases, J lost 2 bases, and 10 bases stayed unmatched. This CDR3 region has 18 residues. CDR3 amino acids: CASSGPRTSGGPQETQYF. For the CDR3, the DNA is TGTGCCAGCAGCGGGCCGAGGACTAGCGGGGGGCCACAAGAGACCCAGTACTTC.

This clonotype came up a few times. This chain joins TRBV7-9 and TRBJ2-1, with 9 bases lining up with TRBD2. Unmatched junction bases numbered 10, after V lost 6 bases and J lost 7 bases. The germline gives CDR1 SEHNR, CDR2 FQNEAQ (reference sequence). This CDR3 region has 15 residues. In DNA form, the CDR3 reads TGTGCCAGCAGTCCCGGGACTAGCAGAGGTAATGAGCAGTTCTTC. Residues: CASSPGTSRGNEQFF.

The rearrangement joins TRBV7-8 to TRBJ2-2; D unresolved. The germline V gene encodes CDR1 SGHVS and CDR2 FQNEAQ. The CDR3 is 16 residues long. Trimming stripped 5 bases from V and 5 bases from J, with 18 bases between. The CDR3 DNA follows: TGTGCCAGCAGCGCCGAGAGAAGGGCGAGTACCGGGGAGCTGTTTTTT. Translation: CASSAERRASTGELFF. The full variable domain, in which reference TRBV7-8 and TRBJ2-2 provide the parts outside the CDR3, is GAGVSQSPRYKVAKRGQDVALRCDPISGHVSLFWYQQALGQGPEFLTYFQNEAQLDKSGLPSDRFFAERPEGSVSTLKIQRTQQEDSAVYLCASSAERRASTGELFFGEGSRLTVL.

V and J are TRBV9 and TRBJ1-1, with 7 bases identical to TRBD1. In germline, CDR1 is SGDLS, CDR2 YYNGEE. The CDR3 runs 15 residues. The V gene end was trimmed by 2 bases and the J gene end by 5 bases; junction bases not matched to a gene: 9. The CDR3 here is CASSVTGNRLTEAFF. The CDR3 DNA follows: TGTGCCAGCAGCGTGACAGGGAATCGCTTAACTGAAGCTTTCTTT.

The chain has TRBV6-1 and TRBJ1-1; the match to TRBD1 covers 9 bases. The CDR3 has 17 residues. From germline, CDR1 is MNHNS and CDR2 SASEGT. J lost 3 bases, V lost 6 bases, and 14 bases had no gene match. CDR3 DNA: TGTGCCAGCAGCCCACCGGGACAGGGTTTTTTGGACACTGAAGCTTTCTTT. Protein product: CASSPPGQGFLDTEAFF.

This clonotype was counted at least ten times. The CDR3 region is CASSLTGGSEAFF. The CDR3 DNA is TGTGCCAGCAGCCTGACAGGAGGCTCTGAAGCTTTCTTT. V usage is TRBV7-6 and J usage is TRBJ1-1, with a weak D call TRBD1 (6 bases). CDR3 length: 13 amino acids. The germline V gene has CDR1 SGHVS and CDR2 FNYEAQ. V was clipped by 5 bases and J by 6 bases, with 13 bases between them.

The chain has TRBV20-1 and TRBJ2-7; D ambiguous. Germline-derived CDR1 and CDR2 are DFQATT and SNEGSKA (reference sequence). Trimming cost V 4 bases and J 1 base, with 17 bases left between them. This CDR3 region has 15 residues. In DNA form, the CDR3 reads TGCAGTGCTACTGCGACACATGAGGAATCCTACGAGCAGTACTTC. This gives the protein CSATATHEESYEQYF.

This clonotype was counted only a few times. The gene calls are TRBV4-1 and TRBJ2-3, with unresolved D. CDR3 length equals 15 residues. Germline V gene data show CDR1 as MGHRA and CDR2 as YSYEKL. Trimming left V 0 bases short and J 3 bases short, with 10 bases between. The CDR3 DNA reads TGCGCCAGCAGCCAAGAGACTTGGGGAACAGATACGCAGTATTTT. This codes for CASSQETWGTDTQYF.

This chain links TRBV20-1 with TRBJ2-7; 8 nucleotides match TRBD1. The CDR3 is made up of 17 amino acids. CDR1 and CDR2 (germline): DFQATT, SNEGSKA (reference sequence). V gave up 3 bases and J gave up 4 bases; unmatched junction bases: 17. CDR3 in DNA: TGCAGTGCTAGGGGGATTGGGAGCCGACAGGGGCTTTACGAGCAGTACGTC. Amino acid sequence: CSARGIGSRQGLYEQYV.

V gene TRBV10-3 combines with J gene TRBJ1-1; D is unclear. In germline, CDR1 is ENHRY, CDR2 SYGVKD. The V end lost 0 bases, the J end lost 1 base, and 9 bases lay between the germline ends. The CDR3 has 15 residues. CDR3 bases: TGTGCCATCAGTGAGTCGATACCCTCGAACACTGAAGCTTTCTTT. It encodes CAISESIPSNTEAFF.

This clonotype was recorded at least ten times. V gene TRBV7-2 combines with J gene TRBJ2-1; 9 bases align to TRBD2. This CDR3 spans 24 amino acids. The junction had 32 bases not matched to a gene; V was cut back by 5 bases and J by 3 bases. CDR1 and CDR2 from the germline V gene are SGHTA and FQGNSA. The chain's CDR3 is CASSDPLDFRRLAGRLQDYNEQFF. CDR3 coding DNA: TGTGCCAGCAGCGACCCATTGGACTTCAGGCGGCTAGCGGGACGCCTACAGGACTACAATGAGCAGTTCTTC.

The J gene is TRBJ2-3, the V gene TRBV11-2; D call uncertain. Trimming cost V 0 bases and J 4 bases, with 23 bases left between them. The CDR3 runs 19 residues. The germline CDR1 and CDR2 sequences are SGHAT and FQNNGV. Here the CDR3 reads CASSLDALAGFTSPDTQYF. The CDR3 DNA follows: TGTGCCAGCAGCTTAGACGCCCTCGCCGGCTTTACATCCCCAGATACGCAGTATTTT. Combining the CDR3 with reference TRBV11-2 and TRBJ2-3 gives the whole variable domain EAGVAQSPRYKIIEKRQSVAFWCNPISGHATLYWYQQILGQGPKLLIQFQNNGVVDDSQLPKDRFSAERLKGVDSTLKIQPAKLEDSAVYLCASSLDALAGFTSPDTQYFGPGTRLTVL.

The rearrangement links TRBV15 to TRBJ1-3; D may be TRBD1 (5 bases). Between the trimmed V and J ends, which lost 3 bases and 4 bases, there was a span of 10 bases. The V gene's germline CDR1 is LNHNV and CDR2 YYDKDF (reference sequence). The CDR3 is made up of 14 amino acids. This CDR3 reads CATSSRASGNTIYF. The CDR3 bases are TGTGCCACCAGCAGCAGGGCGTCGGGAAACACCATATATTTT.

V and J are TRBV5-4 and TRBJ1-2; unclear D gene. Trimming took off 4 bases at V and 2 bases at J, with 12 bases between the two ends. The V gene's germline CDR1 is SGHNT and CDR2 YYREEE (reference sequence). The CDR3 totals 14 residues. CDR3 in amino acids: CASSEATPNYGYTF. Here the CDR3 DNA reads TGTGCCAGCAGCGAGGCGACACCCAACTATGGCTACACCTTC.

This clonotype showed up just a few times. The J gene is TRBJ2-7, the V gene TRBV29-1; TRBD1 agrees at 7 bases. CDR1 is SQVTM and CDR2 is ANQGSEA in the germline V gene. V lost 7 bases and J lost 2; bases outside the gene matches: 5. The CDR3 sequence is 12 residues long. Here the CDR3 reads CSARDSPYEQYF. In nucleotides, the CDR3 is TGCAGCGCCCGGGACAGTCCCTACGAGCAGTACTTC.

This clonotype was recorded many times. The chain carries TRBV7-8 and TRBJ2-1; no clear D. Trimming shortened V by 1 base and J by 0 bases, and 10 bases separated the two germline ends. CDR3 size: 16 residues. Germline CDR1 SGHVS, CDR2 FQNEAQ. The DNA for the CDR3 is TGTGCCAGCAGCTTAGAATTGCGGAGCTCCTACAATGAGCAGTTCTTC. This translates into CASSLELRSSYNEQFF.